This is a list of T cell receptor beta chains from one sample in a study of blood T cell repertoires in COVID-19. Sequenced by immunoSEQ multiplex PCR; TCRdb stores in-frame clones only, minus some. The data show over 300,000 clones, roughly 85% seen once. The sample was peripheral blood. These receptors came from a human donor in a cohort sampled during active COVID-19. Each CDR3 is given with its conserved first and last residue. Fields, in order: D gene, CDR3 length, J gene, V gene, CDR3 protein. D genes are given only for firm matches.

-,14,TRBJ2-7,TRBV14,CASSQDNGRDEQYF
-,13,TRBJ2-7,TRBV27,CASSPRTTYEQYF
-,13,TRBJ1-1,TRBV7-9,CASSPTGDTEAFF
TRBD2,18,TRBJ2-2,TRBV10-3,CAISERLAGGPATGELFF
TRBD1,15,TRBJ2-7,TRBV4-1,CASSQERQGTYEQYF
-,17,TRBJ1-6,TRBV3-1/TRBV3-2,CASSQDAVRSYNSPLHF
-,13,TRBJ1-1,TRBV7-3,CASSKQLNTEAFF
TRBD2,18,TRBJ2-1,TRBV19,CASSKSSGGPFSYNEQFF
TRBD1,15,TRBJ2-5,TRBV10-2,CASQRTGQHQETQYF
-,14,TRBJ1-1,TRBV6-5,CASSYRQSNTEAFF
TRBD1,16,TRBJ1-2,TRBV10-3,CAISEGTETANYGYTF
TRBD1,16,TRBJ1-2,TRBV12-5,CASGQTTGATNYGYTF
-,14,TRBJ1-5,TRBV18,CASSPEAFNQPQHF
-,14,TRBJ1-1,TRBV19,CASSQNNMNTEAFF
-,12,TRBJ1-1,TRBV18,CASSQGNTEAFF
-,13,TRBJ2-1,TRBV5-6,CASGVGAYNEQFF
TRBD1,17,TRBJ1-5,TRBV18,CASSPGQGVRANQPQHF
TRBD1,14,TRBJ1-6,TRBV19,CASSRGQGESPLHF
-,13,TRBJ2-3,TRBV5-1,CASSSGGTDTQYF
TRBD1,14,TRBJ1-6,TRBV2,CASSPGQLNSPLHF
-,15,TRBJ1-1,TRBV9,CASRNARDTEGEAFF
-,14,TRBJ2-2,TRBV5-1,CASSFIGDTGELFF
-,16,TRBJ2-2,TRBV11-1,CASSLILPTGQKELFF
-,14,TRBJ2-4,TRBV9,CASSVTPGGNIQYF
-,13,TRBJ2-3,TRBV24-1,CATSALVEDTQYF
-,14,TRBJ2-5,TRBV9,CASSTTGIQETQYF
TRBD2,11,TRBJ2-1,TRBV12-3/TRBV12-4,CASSPRTSVFF
-,12,TRBJ1-2,TRBV2,CASRLGGYGYTF
-,15,TRBJ2-7,TRBV15,CATSRSPGLLAEQYF
-,12,TRBJ2-3,TRBV24-1,CATSGESDTQYF
-,13,TRBJ1-5,TRBV2,CASLKTYNQPQHF
-,13,TRBJ1-5,TRBV30,CAWSIRGNQPQHF
-,13,TRBJ1-5,TRBV24-1,CATRSGFGQPQHF
TRBD1,13,TRBJ1-2,TRBV12-3/TRBV12-4,CASTDRVGYGYTF
TRBD1,15,TRBJ1-5,TRBV6-4,CASSSGQGSNQPQHF
TRBD2,17,TRBJ2-1,TRBV5-8,CASSTQLAGGFYNEQFF
-,16,TRBJ1-5,TRBV19,CASTNGGIRSNQPQHF
TRBD2,14,TRBJ2-1,TRBV10-2,CASSERGGHNEQFF
-,13,TRBJ1-1,TRBV12-5,CASGLVGGTEAFF
-,14,TRBJ1-2,TRBV19,CASLPGQGNYGYTF
TRBD1,21,TRBJ1-4,TRBV24-1,CAPLGPESRDRDSATNEKLFF
-,14,TRBJ1-5,TRBV4-2,CASSQEQGNQPQHF
-,15,TRBJ1-2,TRBV9,CASSVGNPGDYGYTF
TRBD1,15,TRBJ1-1,TRBV15,CATSKPSTGYTEAFF
TRBD1,14,TRBJ2-1,TRBV5-1,CASGGTGDYNEQFF
TRBD2,16,TRBJ2-3,TRBV4-2,CASSQRAGGDWDTQYF
TRBD1,20,TRBJ1-3,TRBV6-1,CASSVSSYRGVRKSGNTIYF
TRBD1,15,TRBJ2-7,TRBV11-2,CASSLGQGDVGEQYF
TRBD1,14,TRBJ1-4,TRBV7-9,CASSLQGADEKLFF
-,16,TRBJ2-2,TRBV25-1,CASSDAGRWPSGELFF
-,14,TRBJ2-1,TRBV10-1,CASSESGQRNEQFF
-,15,TRBJ1-1,TRBV5-6,CASSLERLGNTEAFF